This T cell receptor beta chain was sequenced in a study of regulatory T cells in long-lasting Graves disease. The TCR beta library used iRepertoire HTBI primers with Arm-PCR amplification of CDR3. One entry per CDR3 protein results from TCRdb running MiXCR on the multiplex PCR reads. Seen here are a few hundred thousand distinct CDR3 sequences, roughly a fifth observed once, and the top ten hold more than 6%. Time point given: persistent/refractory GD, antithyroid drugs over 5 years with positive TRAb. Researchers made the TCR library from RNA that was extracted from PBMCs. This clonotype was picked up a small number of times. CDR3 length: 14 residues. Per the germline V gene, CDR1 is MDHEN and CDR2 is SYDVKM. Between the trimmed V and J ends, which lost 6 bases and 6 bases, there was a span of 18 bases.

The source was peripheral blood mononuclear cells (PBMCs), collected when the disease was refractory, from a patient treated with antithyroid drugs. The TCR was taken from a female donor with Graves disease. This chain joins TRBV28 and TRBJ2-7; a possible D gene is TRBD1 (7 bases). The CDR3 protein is CASSPGGGWGEQYF. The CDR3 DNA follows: TGTGCCAGCAGCCCTGGAGGGGGCTGGGGCGAGCAGTACTTC.